This T cell receptor (beta chain) was identified in a study of regulatory T cells in long-lasting Graves disease. Study-wide context: The study enrolled newly diagnosed Graves' patients on antithyroid drugs under 3 months. Findings and caveats of the study: Preferential use of TRBV28, TRBJ1-2 and TRBJ2-5 was seen in persistent disease.

Remarks on this clonotype: What it binds is unknown. A much larger clone differs by one base, so this may be a read error. Lacking the conserved final phenylalanine or tryptophan, this CDR3 likely reflects a read error.

This sample's time point: newly diagnosed GD, antithyroid drugs for less than 3 months. From RNA extracted from PBMCs, the TCR library was made. Assembly of TCR beta libraries relied on iRepertoire HTBI primers together with Arm-PCR of CDR3 regions. In the original workflow: The identification of 55 to 70 TRBV and around 15 TRBJ segments was made across samples. A single record per CDR3 protein comes from TCRdb applying MiXCR to the multiplex PCR reads. The V and J calls and clone size are TCRdb's, not the authors'. The data show 350,000 to 450,000 distinct CDR3 sequences, roughly 12% seen once. Germline V gene lookup returns CDR1 MDHEN and CDR2 SYDVKM. The CDR3 loop spans 16 amino acids. The V end was cut by 2 bases, the J end by 0 bases, with 10 bases between. This sample was shared with a second study, whose subject was T cells in Graves' hyperthyroidism and ophthalmopathy.

This TCR was sampled from a woman between 18 and 29 years old with Graves disease. The rearrangement uses TRBV28 and TRBJ2-2, with D possibly being TRBD2 (5 bases). The sample was peripheral blood mononuclear cells (PBMCs), taken at new diagnosis, from a patient treated with antithyroid drugs. As DNA, the CDR3 is TGTGCCAGCAGTTTAATAGGACTCACGAACACCGGGGAGCTGTTTTCT. As protein: CASSLIGLTNTGELFS.